The 30 T cell receptor beta chains reported below all come from one sample, sequenced in a study of OX40 agonist ivuxolimab in advanced cancers. Clones were read by immunoSEQ multiplex PCR, and TCRdb kept only the in-frame ones, dropping some. Of approximately 18,000 clones listed, around 79% are singletons. Sample: CD4+ or CD8+ T cells sorted from blood, taken in a trial of the OX40 agonist ivuxolimab. The source is an adult with an advanced solid tumor such as melanoma, head and neck, liver or kidney cancer.

The chain combines TRBV28 with TRBJ1-5; possibly TRBD1 for D (6 bases). Between the trimmed V and J ends, which lost 4 bases and 2 bases, there was a span of 9 bases. The CDR3 contains 14 residues. Germline V CDR1 and CDR2: MDHEN, SYDVKM. This CDR3 is CASSSAGGNQPQHF. The CDR3 nucleotides read TGTGCCAGCAGTTCCGCAGGGGGCAATCAGCCCCAGCATTTT. Filled out from reference TRBV28 and TRBJ1-5, the complete variable domain reads DVKVTQSSRYLVKRTGEKVFLECVQDMDHENMFWYRQDPGLGLRLIYFSYDVKMKEKGDIPEGYSVSREKKERFSLILESASTNQTSMYLCASSSAGGNQPQHFGDGTRLSIL.

This clone was found once. The chain links TRBV29-1 to TRBJ1-1; D not certain. Trimming removed 3 bases from V and 2 bases from J, with 1 base in between. The CDR3 runs to 10 residues. The germline V gene encodes CDR1 SQVTM and CDR2 ANQGSEA. In DNA form, the CDR3 reads TGCAGCGTTGATAACACTGAAGCTTTCTTT. Amino acid sequence: CSVDNTEAFF.

The rearrangement links TRBV7-9 to TRBJ2-5; D is unclear. The CDR3 has 13 residues. Germline-derived CDR1 and CDR2 are SEHNR and FQNEAQ (reference sequence). The V and J ends lost 8 bases and 2 bases respectively, with 12 bases between them. In DNA, the CDR3 is TGTGCCAGCCGCGTAACACATCAAGAGACCCAGTACTTC. This translates into CASRVTHQETQYF.

The V gene is TRBV5-1, the J gene TRBJ1-2; perhaps TRBD1 as D (6 bases). The CDR3 runs 15 residues. Trimming took off 3 bases at V and 3 bases at J, with 15 bases between the two ends. The V gene's germline CDR1 is SGHRS and CDR2 YFSETQ. The CDR3 is CASSYSQGGDYGYTF. The CDR3 nucleotides read TGCGCCAGCAGCTATTCACAGGGTGGTGACTATGGCTACACCTTC.

The chain links TRBV5-4 to TRBJ2-7; 10 bases align to TRBD1. There are 14 residues in the CDR3. CDR1 and CDR2 from the germline V gene are SGHNT and YYREEE (reference sequence). V was clipped by 4 bases and J by 5 bases; unmatched bases: 6. Written as DNA, the CDR3 is TGTGCCAGCAGCCCGGGACAGGGGATCGACGAGCAGTACTTC. It yields the protein CASSPGQGIDEQYF.

The genes are TRBV9 and TRBJ2-1, with D maybe TRBD1 (5 bases). V lost 4 bases and J lost 4, with 15 bases in between. Germline V lookup: CDR1 SGDLS, CDR2 YYNGEE. The CDR3 consists of 15 residues. DNA of the CDR3: TGTGCCAGCAGCCCAGAGGCAGGGTTTTACAATGAGCAGTTCTTC. Its translation is CASSPEAGFYNEQFF.

This clone was recorded a few times. The CDR3 coding sequence is TGTGCCAGCAGCCCCCCTCAATATTTT. As protein: CASSPPQYF. This chain connects TRBV7-9 to TRBJ2-3; D ambiguous. The V gene lost 5 bases and the J gene lost 15 bases, with 9 bases spanning the gap. The CDR3 is 9 residues long. Germline CDR1 reads SEHNR; CDR2 reads FQNEAQ (reference sequence).

J is TRBJ2-7 and V is TRBV30; the D gene is possibly TRBD2 (5 bases). The CDR3 runs to 14 residues. V was pared by 5 bases and J by 7 bases, with 21 bases between. Germline CDR1 and CDR2: GTSNPN and SVGIG (reference sequence). For the CDR3, the DNA is TGTGCCTGGGCCGGACCCGGGCCGACGGGGGAGCAGTACTTC. Translation: CAWAGPGPTGEQYF.

A few counts support this clone. The chain links TRBV5-1 to TRBJ2-7; D is unresolved. The length of the CDR3 is 14 residues. V lost 4 bases, J lost 5 bases, and 16 bases lay in between. Germline assignment: CDR1 SGHRS and CDR2 YFSETQ. CDR3 nucleotides: TGCGCCAGCAGCCCCGGTGCCGCATCCCACGAGCAGTACTTC. Protein: CASSPGAASHEQYF. The full variable domain, its missing parts supplied by reference TRBV5-1 and TRBJ2-7, is KAGVTQTPRYLIKTRGQQVTLSCSPISGHRSVSWYQQTPGQGLQFLFEYFSETQRNKGNFPGRFSGRQFSNSRSEMNVSTLELGDSALYLCASSPGAASHEQYFGPGTRLTVT.

The chain uses TRBV19 and TRBJ1-1, with TRBD1 as a possible D gene (6 bases). CDR1 is LNHDA and CDR2 is SQIVND in the germline V gene (reference sequence). The CDR3 length is 11 residues. Trimming pared 7 bases from V and 3 bases from J, leaving 6 bases between. The CDR3 sequence is CASKGDTEAFF. The CDR3 DNA follows: TGTGCCAGTAAGGGGGACACTGAAGCTTTCTTT.

The V and J genes are TRBV5-8 and TRBJ2-3; either TRBD1 or TRBD2 may supply D (5 bases each). Between the trimmed V and J ends, which lost 1 base and 2 bases, there was a span of 11 bases. The CDR3 totals 15 residues. Germline values: CDR1 SGHTS, CDR2 YDEGEE. The CDR3 sequence is CASSLPEGYTDTQYF. The CDR3 DNA reads as TGTGCCAGCAGCTTGCCAGAGGGGTACACAGATACGCAGTATTTT.

This chain connects TRBV19 to TRBJ2-1; 8 nucleotides align to TRBD2. The CDR3 sequence is 15 residues long. The germline CDR1 and CDR2 sequences are LNHDA and SQIVND (reference sequence). V was clipped by 4 bases and J by 1 base; unmatched bases: 3. The CDR3 DNA reads TGTGCCAGTAGTAGAGCGGGGGAATCCTACAATGAGCAGTTCTTC. Translated: CASSRAGESYNEQFF. Full variable domain (outside the CDR3, taken from reference TRBV19 and TRBJ2-1): DGGITQSPKYLFRKEGQNVTLSCEQNLNHDAMYWYRQDPGQGLRLIYYSQIVNDFQKGDIAEGYSVSREKKESFPLTVTSAQKNPTAFYLCASSRAGESYNEQFFGPGTRLTVL.

This clone was observed at least ten times. The chain employs TRBV27 and TRBJ1-1; no clear D gene. The CDR3 is 13 amino acids. The germline V gene has CDR1 MNHEY and CDR2 SMNVEV (reference sequence). The germline V and J ends were trimmed by 5 bases and 5 bases, with 12 bases remaining between them. This chain's CDR3 is CASSRRVGTEAFF. The CDR3 bases are TGTGCCAGCAGTAGGAGGGTGGGAACTGAAGCTTTCTTT.

The chain uses TRBV19 and TRBJ1-6, with D unclear. The CDR3 has 14 residues. Germline assignment: CDR1 LNHDA and CDR2 SQIVND (reference sequence). V was trimmed by 2 bases and J by 10 bases, leaving 12 bases between them. The CDR3 sequence is CASSIRASYSPLHF. The CDR3 coding sequence is TGTGCCAGTAGTATAAGGGCAAGCTACTCACCCCTCCACTTT.

The J gene is TRBJ2-3, the V gene TRBV27, with TRBD1 identical over 11 bases. Germline V gene sequence: CDR1 MNHEY, CDR2 SMNVEV (reference sequence). The CDR3 runs 15 residues. V gave up 5 bases and J gave up 5 bases; unmatched junction bases: 6. CDR3 amino acids: CASSTGQGVGDTQYF. The CDR3 nucleotides are TGTGCCAGCAGTACGGGACAGGGGGTTGGAGATACGCAGTATTTT.

Turning to this clone: This specimen includes other DNA sequences encoding the same CDR3. The chain combines TRBV28 with TRBJ1-1; tentative D call: TRBD1 (6 bases). CDR1 and CDR2 from the germline V gene are MDHEN and SYDVKM. The CDR3 is 13 residues long. V dropped 6 bases and J dropped 8 bases, with 16 bases sitting between them. CDR3 nucleotides: TGTGCCAGCAGCTATATCACCGGGACAGAAGCTTTCTTT. Encoded protein: CASSYITGTEAFF.

This clone has just a few counts. A far larger clone is off by one base, so a read error is likely. This sequence joins TRBV29-1 and TRBJ2-7; tentatively, D is TRBD1 (8 bases). CDR1 is SQVTM, CDR2 ANQGSEA, per germline. V was cut by 7 bases and J by 0 bases, with 22 bases left in between. The CDR3 sequence is 16 residues long. This chain's CDR3 is CSGGGGDRGHSYEQYF. DNA of the CDR3: TGCAGCGGTGGGGGGGGAGACAGGGGCCACTCCTACGAGCAGTACTTC.

In this sample, this clone is medium-sized. The chain couples TRBV6-5 to TRBJ2-7; 8 bases line up with TRBD2. This CDR3 spans 15 amino acids. Looked up from germline, CDR1 is MNHEY and CDR2 is SVGAGI. With 7 bases clipped from V and 4 bases from J, the junction kept 12 bases outside the gene matches. For the CDR3, the DNA is TGTGCCAGCACGGGGGGGAGGGCCTACTTTTACGAGCAGTACTTC. Its protein product is CASTGGRAYFYEQYF.

This chain joins TRBV6-5 and TRBJ1-5; D might be TRBD1 (5 bases). The V end lost 6 bases, the J end lost 2 bases, and 14 bases lay between the germline ends. The length of the CDR3 is 15 residues. The germline CDR1 and CDR2 sequences are MNHEY and SVGAGI. This CDR3 is CASSLAGSGNQPQHF. For the CDR3, the DNA is TGTGCCAGCAGCCTGGCAGGGTCGGGCAATCAGCCCCAGCATTTT.

The chain employs TRBV18 and TRBJ1-1, with D hard to call. Looked up from germline, CDR1 is KGHSH and CDR2 is LQKENI. This CDR3 is 13 amino acids long. Trimming took 3 bases from V and 5 from J, leaving 10 bases between them. CDR3 residues: CASSPPRKTEAFF. The CDR3 region has the DNA TGTGCCAGCTCACCCCCGCGAAAGACTGAAGCTTTCTTT.

The chain has TRBV19 and TRBJ2-1; D might be TRBD2 (6 bases). V was cut by 5 bases and J by 1 base, with 12 bases left in between. This CDR3 has 15 amino acids. Germline V gene lookup returns CDR1 LNHDA and CDR2 SQIVND (reference sequence). CDR3 residues: CASSGDSYSYNEQFF. DNA for the CDR3: TGTGCCAGTAGTGGGGACTCCTATTCCTACAATGAGCAGTTCTTC.

This clone has just a few counts. The J gene is TRBJ2-1, the V gene TRBV6-5; 9 positions match TRBD2. The germline gives CDR1 MNHEY, CDR2 SVGAGI. J was trimmed by 3 bases and V by 6 bases; bases with no gene match: 3. The CDR3 is 14 amino acids. The CDR3 sequence is CASRLAGVYNEQFF. The CDR3 nucleotides read TGTGCCAGCAGATTAGCGGGAGTCTACAATGAGCAGTTCTTC.

The chain couples TRBV11-2 to TRBJ2-1; TRBD1 aligns across 9 bases. V lost 4 bases, J lost 7 bases, and 8 bases stayed unmatched. Germline V CDR1 and CDR2: SGHAT, FQNNGV. The CDR3 sequence is 15 residues long. Here the CDR3 DNA reads TGTGCCAGCAGCTCCCGGACAGGGGTATGGAATGAGCAGTTCTTC. Amino acid sequence: CASSSRTGVWNEQFF.

The rearrangement links TRBV6-5 to TRBJ2-7; D is undetermined. This CDR3 has 14 amino acids. V was trimmed by 1 base and J by 2 bases, leaving 9 bases between them. Germline CDR1 and CDR2: MNHEY and SVGAGI. The CDR3 region is CASSYYGRTYEQYF. Here the CDR3 DNA reads TGTGCCAGCAGTTACTATGGGCGGACCTACGAGCAGTACTTC.

The V and J genes are TRBV11-2 and TRBJ2-3, with 8 bases matching TRBD2. The trim removed 5 bases at V and 2 bases at J, leaving 12 bases unmatched. Germline values: CDR1 SGHAT, CDR2 FQNNGV. The CDR3 is made up of 17 amino acids. The CDR3 DNA is TGTGCCAGCAGCGCCCCTACTAGCGGATCATTCACAGATACGCAGTATTTT. This gives the protein CASSAPTSGSFTDTQYF.

The CDR3 coding sequence is TGCGCCAGCAGCCAAGGTGTCGGAGGGGAAAATCAGCCCCAGCATTTT. The encoded protein is CASSQGVGGENQPQHF. The chain carries TRBV4-1 and TRBJ1-5, with D perhaps TRBD1 (5 bases). The CDR3 runs 16 residues. Germline lookup yields CDR1 MGHRA and CDR2 YSYEKL. Trimming stripped 1 base from V and 4 bases from J, with 14 bases between.

The V gene is TRBV28, the J gene TRBJ2-2; D may be TRBD1 or TRBD2 (5 bases each). Trimming shortened V by 4 bases and J by 2 bases, and 26 bases separated the two germline ends. This CDR3 spans 20 amino acids. Germline CDR1 is MDHEN and CDR2 is SYDVKM. CDR3 DNA: TGTGCCAGCAGTTCATTATCCCTCATCAAGGGGAGCCTAAACACCGGGGAGCTGTTTTTT. As protein: CASSSLSLIKGSLNTGELFF.

CDR3 protein: CASRPRGQETQYF. For the CDR3, the DNA is TGTGCCAGTAGACCGAGGGGACAAGAGACCCAGTACTTC. The V and J genes are TRBV19 and TRBJ2-5, with D possibly being TRBD1 or TRBD2 (5 bases each). Trimming took off 6 bases at V and 2 bases at J, with 10 bases between the two ends. This CDR3 region has 13 residues. CDR1 is LNHDA, CDR2 SQIVND, per germline (reference sequence).

The gene calls are TRBV10-1 and TRBJ1-2; D uncertain. The germline CDR1 and CDR2 sequences are WNHNN and SYGVQD (reference sequence). Trimming left V 0 bases short and J 8 bases short, with 10 bases between. The length of the CDR3 is 13 residues. The CDR3 here is CASSESGEEGYTF. The CDR3 DNA is TGCGCCAGCAGTGAGTCCGGAGAAGAGGGCTACACCTTC.

The J gene is TRBJ2-5, the V gene TRBV11-3; 10 bases match TRBD2. The CDR3 is made up of 17 amino acids. CDR1 is SGHNT and CDR2 is YENEEA in the germline V gene. The V gene end was trimmed by 4 bases and the J gene end by 5 bases; junction bases not matched to a gene: 13. The DNA for the CDR3 is TGTGCCAGCAGCTCGTCCACCTATACTAGCGGGAAGGAGACCCAGTACTTC. It yields the protein CASSSSTYTSGKETQYF.